This TCR beta chain stems from a study of T cell clones after liver transplantation. Whole-study findings and limits: Graft donor-reactive T cells may have migrated into the graft rather than being deleted.

As for this clone: No antigen is known for it.

Data came from immunoSEQ multiplex PCR; TCRdb stores just in-frame clones and leaves some out. The sample carries about 15,000 clones, 80% to 95% recorded once. V was pared by 2 bases and J by 0 bases, with 11 bases between. The CDR3 totals 15 residues. Germline CDR1 and CDR2: GTSNPN and SVGIG (reference sequence). The sequence was collected from a human donor who received a liver transplant. The V gene is TRBV30, the J gene TRBJ1-5, with D possibly TRBD1 on 6 matching bases. The source material was CD8+ T cells from blood, sampled before liver transplant. The CDR3 protein is CAWSSGTHSNQPQHF. The CDR3 coding sequence is TGTGCCTGGAGTTCCGGGACACATAGCAATCAGCCCCAGCATTTT.